These 5 T cell receptor beta chains share one sample of origin, sequenced in a study of cytomegalovirus exposure and HLA in healthy donors (dated by TCRdb to 2015 to 2018). Receptor libraries were prepared by the immunoSEQ multiplex PCR assay. The multiplex PCR relied on a mix of 60 forward primers for TCR Vbeta segments and 13 reverse primers for TCR Jbeta segments. Held by TCRdb, this immuneACCESS table contains in-frame sequences only and omits some clones. Under half of the omission traces to an unresolved V gene where checked; the cause of the rest is unknown. This sample lists approximately 190,000 clones; approximately 80% were detected once. The top ten clonotypes cover roughly 13% of the sample. The sequencing sample was made of PBMCs. The receptors stem from a woman in her twenties or thirties in good health and CMV-seropositive.

The rearrangement uses TRBV7-3 and TRBJ2-1, with 7 bases aligning to TRBD2. Germline CDR1 SGHTA, CDR2 FQGTGA. The CDR3 has 16 amino acids. V lost 0 bases to trimming and J lost 7 bases; unmatched junction nucleotides: 9. This chain's CDR3 is CASSLTAGIGRNEQFF. The DNA of the CDR3 is TGTGCCAGCAGCTTAACAGCGGGGATAGGTAGGAATGAGCAGTTCTTC.

The gene calls are TRBV6-1 and TRBJ1-6; D is uncertain. The V end lost 1 base, the J end lost 9 bases, and 10 bases lay between the germline ends. The CDR3 has 14 residues. In germline, CDR1 is MNHNS, CDR2 SASEGT. The CDR3 region has the DNA TGTGCCAGCAGTGAAGGGCCTGGTACTTCACCCCTCCACTTT. Translating gives CASSEGPGTSPLHF.

The V call is TRBV20-1, the J call TRBJ1-2; D not resolved. Trimming shortened V by 3 bases and J by 8 bases, and 10 bases separated the two germline ends. CDR1 is DFQATT and CDR2 is SNEGSKA in the germline V gene (reference sequence). There are 11 residues in the CDR3. The CDR3 DNA follows: TGCAGTGCTAGTCCGGCGGTAGGCTACACCTTC. Translated: CSASPAVGYTF.

The J gene is TRBJ1-1, the V gene TRBV29-1, with 7 bases identical to TRBD1. This CDR3 has 12 amino acids. Per germline, CDR1 SQVTM and CDR2 ANQGSEA. Unmatched junction bases numbered 7, after V lost 6 bases and J lost 6 bases. CDR3 DNA: TGCAGCGTAGAGGGACAGAGCTCTGAAGCTTTCTTT. Its translation is CSVEGQSSEAFF.

This clone was observed a handful of times. One end of the junction varies from germline; a read error may be responsible. The chain uses TRBV11-3 and TRBJ2-1, with D tentatively TRBD1 (6 bases). The germline V gene has CDR1 SGHNT and CDR2 YENEEA. The CDR3 consists of 15 residues. CDR3 region: CASSLSSLRDNEQFF. Written as DNA, the CDR3 is TGTGCCAGCAGCCTATCCTCCCTCCGGGACAACGAGCAGTTCTTC. Combining the CDR3 with reference TRBV11-3 and TRBJ2-1 gives the whole variable domain EAGVVQSPRYKIIEKKQPVAFWCNPISGHNTLYWYLQNLGQGPELLIRYENEEAVDDSQLPKDRFSAERLKGVDSTLKIQPAELGDSAVYLCASSLSSLRDNEQFFGPGTRLTVL.